Detailed here is one T cell receptor (beta chain). Antigen: not known. This record comes from a study of T cell responses to AZD1222 COVID-19 vaccine. Findings and caveats of the study: Researchers took repertoire samples only after the peak T cell response had come. Unmutated variant regions reportedly attract nearly half of all spike-specific TCRs. Clonal diversity was possibly underestimated, and the donors were mostly white British, with more females. Only 5 to 7 AZD1222 recipients tested seropositive at baseline.

Data came from immunoSEQ multiplex PCR; TCRdb stores just in-frame clones and leaves some out. Of roughly 180,000 clones listed, about 89% were seen once; the top ten hold 2.5% to 3%. The sequence came from an adult in good health. The sample consisted of peripheral blood, taken on day 0 of MenACWY control vaccination.

Here the CDR3 DNA reads TGTGCCATCAGAAGGGGGAGAGATACCTACGAGCAGTACTTC. As protein: CAIRRGRDTYEQYF. The J gene is TRBJ2-7, the V gene TRBV10-3, with D perhaps TRBD1 (6 bases). V dropped 6 bases and J dropped 2 bases, with 14 bases sitting between them. The germline V gene has CDR1 ENHRY and CDR2 SYGVKD. CDR3 length: 14 amino acids.